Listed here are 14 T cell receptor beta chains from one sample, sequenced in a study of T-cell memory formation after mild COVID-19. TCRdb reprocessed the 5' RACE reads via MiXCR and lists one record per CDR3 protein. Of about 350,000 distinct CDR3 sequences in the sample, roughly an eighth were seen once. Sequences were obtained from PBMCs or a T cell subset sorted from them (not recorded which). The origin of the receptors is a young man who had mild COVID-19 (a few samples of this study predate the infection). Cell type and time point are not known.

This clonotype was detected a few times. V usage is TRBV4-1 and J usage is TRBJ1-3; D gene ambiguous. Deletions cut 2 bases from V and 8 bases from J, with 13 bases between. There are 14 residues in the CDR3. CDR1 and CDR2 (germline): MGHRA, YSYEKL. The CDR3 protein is CASSQSPAGHTIYF. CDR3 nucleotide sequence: TGCGCCAGCAGCCAAAGCCCGGCCGGGCACACCATATATTTT.

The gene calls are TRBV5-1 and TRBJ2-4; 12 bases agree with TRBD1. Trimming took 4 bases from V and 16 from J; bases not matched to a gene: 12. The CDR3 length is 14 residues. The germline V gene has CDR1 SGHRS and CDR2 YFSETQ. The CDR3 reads CASSPTGTGGASYF. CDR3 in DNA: TGCGCCAGCAGCCCCACCGGGACAGGGGGCGCTTCCTACTTC. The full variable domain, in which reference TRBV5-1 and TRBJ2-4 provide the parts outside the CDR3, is KAGVTQTPRYLIKTRGQQVTLSCSPISGHRSVSWYQQTPGQGLQFLFEYFSETQRNKGNFPGRFSGRQFSNSRSEMNVSTLELGDSALYLCASSPTGTGGASYFGAGTRLSVL.

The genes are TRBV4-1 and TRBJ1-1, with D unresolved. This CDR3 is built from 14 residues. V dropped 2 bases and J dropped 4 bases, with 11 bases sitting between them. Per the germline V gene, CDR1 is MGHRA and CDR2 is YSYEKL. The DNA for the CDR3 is TGCGCCAGCAGCCAAAGAGGGTACGGCACTGAAGCTTTCTTT. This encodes CASSQRGYGTEAFF.

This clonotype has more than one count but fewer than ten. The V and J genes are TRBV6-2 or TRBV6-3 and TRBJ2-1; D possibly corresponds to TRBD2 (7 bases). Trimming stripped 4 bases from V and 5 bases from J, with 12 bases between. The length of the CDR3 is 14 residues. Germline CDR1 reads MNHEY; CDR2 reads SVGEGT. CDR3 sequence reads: CASSWGGTHNEQFF. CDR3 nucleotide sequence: TGTGCCAGCAGTTGGGGGGGCACCCACAATGAGCAGTTCTTC.

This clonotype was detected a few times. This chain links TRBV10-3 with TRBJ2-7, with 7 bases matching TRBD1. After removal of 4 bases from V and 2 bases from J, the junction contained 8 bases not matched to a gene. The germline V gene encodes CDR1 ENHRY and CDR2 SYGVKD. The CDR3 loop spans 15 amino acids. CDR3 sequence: CAISGRLGQAYEQYF. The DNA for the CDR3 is TGTGCCATCAGTGGGCGCCTTGGACAGGCCTACGAGCAGTACTTC.

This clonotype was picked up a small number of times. CDR3 sequence: CASSYSLLTEETQYF. The CDR3 nucleotides are TGTGCCAGCAGTTACTCGTTGTTGACAGAAGAGACCCAGTACTTC. The J gene is TRBJ2-5, the V gene TRBV6-2 or TRBV6-3, with D tentatively TRBD1 (5 bases). CDR1 MNHEY and CDR2 SVGEGT come from the germline V gene. This CDR3 has 15 amino acids. The ends were cut back, 0 bases at V and 3 bases at J, with 11 bases in the middle.

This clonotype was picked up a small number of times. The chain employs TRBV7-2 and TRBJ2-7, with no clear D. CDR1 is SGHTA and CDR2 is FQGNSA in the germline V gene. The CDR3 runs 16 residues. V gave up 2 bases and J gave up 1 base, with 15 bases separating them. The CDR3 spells CASSLSSAVGSYEQYF. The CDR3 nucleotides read TGTGCCAGCAGCTTATCTTCCGCGGTGGGGTCCTACGAGCAGTACTTC.

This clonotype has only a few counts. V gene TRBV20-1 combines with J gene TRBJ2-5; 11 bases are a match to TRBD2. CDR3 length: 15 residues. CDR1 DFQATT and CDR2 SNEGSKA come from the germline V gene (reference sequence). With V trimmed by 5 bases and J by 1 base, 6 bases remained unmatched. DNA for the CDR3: TGCAGTGCTCCTCCTAGCGGGGGGTTCCAAGAGACCCAGTACTTC. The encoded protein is CSAPPSGGFQETQYF.

CDR3 nucleotides: TGTGCCAGCAGCTTAGCGGATCTGGAGTGGAGTAAGACCCAGTACTTC. Protein product: CASSLADLEWSKTQYF. J is TRBJ2-5 and V is TRBV11-2; D gene ambiguous. The CDR3 totals 16 residues. Looked up from germline, CDR1 is SGHAT and CDR2 is FQNNGV. V lost 1 base and J lost 6, with 18 bases in between.

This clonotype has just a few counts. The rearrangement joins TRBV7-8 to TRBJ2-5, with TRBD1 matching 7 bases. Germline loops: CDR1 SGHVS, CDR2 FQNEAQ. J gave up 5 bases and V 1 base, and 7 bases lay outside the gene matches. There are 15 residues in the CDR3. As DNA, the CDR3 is TGTGCCAGCAGCTTAGTACAGTACAGGGGTGAGACCCAGTACTTC. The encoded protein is CASSLVQYRGETQYF.

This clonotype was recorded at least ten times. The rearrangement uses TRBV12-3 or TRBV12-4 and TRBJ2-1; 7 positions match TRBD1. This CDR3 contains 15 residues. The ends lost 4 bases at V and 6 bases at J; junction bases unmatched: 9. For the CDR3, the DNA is TGTGCCAGCAGTTCCGGGACAGCCGCCCCCAATGAGCAGTTCTTC. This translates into CASSSGTAAPNEQFF.

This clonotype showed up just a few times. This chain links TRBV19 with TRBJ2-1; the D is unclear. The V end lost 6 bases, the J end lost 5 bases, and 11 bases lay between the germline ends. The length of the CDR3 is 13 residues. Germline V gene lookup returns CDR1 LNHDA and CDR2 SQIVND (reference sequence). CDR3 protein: CASRFLGHNEQFF. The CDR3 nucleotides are TGTGCCAGTAGATTTTTAGGTCACAATGAGCAGTTCTTC.

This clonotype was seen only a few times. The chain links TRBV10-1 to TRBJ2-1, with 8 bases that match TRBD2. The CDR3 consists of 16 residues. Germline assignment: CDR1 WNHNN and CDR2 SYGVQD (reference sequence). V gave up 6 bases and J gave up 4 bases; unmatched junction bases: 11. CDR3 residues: CASSEGAGVTYNEQFF. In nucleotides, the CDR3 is TGCGCCAGCAGCGAAGGAGCGGGGGTAACATACAATGAGCAGTTCTTC.

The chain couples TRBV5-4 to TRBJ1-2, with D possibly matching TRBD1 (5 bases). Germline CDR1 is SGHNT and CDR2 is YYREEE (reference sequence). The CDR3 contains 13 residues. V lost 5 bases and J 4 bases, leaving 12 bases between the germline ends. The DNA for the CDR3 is TGTGCCAGCAGTAAGACAGCATCCTATGGCTACACCTTC. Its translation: CASSKTASYGYTF. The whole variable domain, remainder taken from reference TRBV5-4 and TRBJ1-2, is ETGVTQSPTHLIKTRGQQVTLRCSSQSGHNTVSWYQQALGQGPQFIFQYYREEENGRGNFPPRFSGLQFPNYSSELNVNALELDDSALYLCASSKTASYGYTFGSGTRLTVV.